What follows is one T cell receptor beta chain and its context. This clone is a singleton in its sample. No cognate antigen has been identified for it. Base quality data are lacking; no much larger clone is found one base away. This sample is part of a study of cytomegalovirus exposure and HLA in healthy donors (dated by TCRdb to the late 2010s). Concerning the study at large: According to a later analysis, the approximately 120 validation repertoires were produced on the same platform as the approximately 610 repertoires of the first cohort. To predict cytomegalovirus infection status, the study brought together high-throughput TCR immunosequencing, statistical association of individual TCRs with disease status, and machine learning. In addition to the first cohort of 650 to 750 subjects, a separate validation cohort of 130 or so different subjects was used. The aim of the study was to test whether cataloging public T cell receptors could identify signatures of past pathogen exposure.

Library generation was performed with the immunoSEQ multiplex PCR assay. The source study handled its data this way. A statistical classification framework was built to diagnose cytomegalovirus status from the catalog of TCR beta chain sequences. TCRdb's version of the immuneACCESS table is confined to in-frame rearrangements and falls short of the full clone set. An unresolved V gene accounts for under half of the shortfall where checked; the remainder is of unknown origin. That table supplies the V and J calls and clone size; D and trimming were determined from the DNA. The sample table lists around 250,000 clones, nearly 90% of them with a count of one. The ten biggest clones cover 0.3% to 0.4% of the sample. The cysteine opens and the valine closes a CDR3 of 18 amino acids. The kept DNA is CDR3 alone, 54 bases in frame from the first base. The junction shows trimming of 0 bases on V and 2 bases on J, and the gene matches do not reach 11 bases of it.

Study-level results and caveats: Most TCR sequences were observed very rarely across donors, whereas some public TCRs were present in many individuals. The authors suggested that the approach could potentially be extended to other disease states and immunological phenotypes. All 120 or so repertoires were used to score co-occurrence in the validation cohort in a later analysis, because that analysis had no HLA typing for the cohort. The study gave a list of about 160 TCR beta chains associated with cytomegalovirus. A few of the identified cytomegalovirus-associated TCR beta chains were confirmed in vitro to be specific for cytomegalovirus antigens. A later analysis found that TCRs clustered in the first cohort also tended to co-occur in the 120 validation repertoires, with more than 90% of cluster scores above 0. In both the original and validation cohorts, the classifier was reported to diagnose cytomegalovirus status with high specificity and sensitivity.

Separate from the approximately 670-subject first cohort, the validation cohort of 120 subjects was the group to which the donors belonged. Material: PBMCs. This TCR was recovered from a woman aged 18-29 years in good health and CMV-seronegative. The chain is made from TRBV23-1 and TRBJ2-7; 9 junctional bases match TRBD1. TRBV23-1 is treated as an ORF (open reading frame) with a function not yet certain. The CDR3 protein is CASSQSGVWTGEPYEQYV. The bases read TGCGCCAGCAGTCAATCGGGAGTGTGGACAGGGGAACCCTACGAGCAGTACGTC.